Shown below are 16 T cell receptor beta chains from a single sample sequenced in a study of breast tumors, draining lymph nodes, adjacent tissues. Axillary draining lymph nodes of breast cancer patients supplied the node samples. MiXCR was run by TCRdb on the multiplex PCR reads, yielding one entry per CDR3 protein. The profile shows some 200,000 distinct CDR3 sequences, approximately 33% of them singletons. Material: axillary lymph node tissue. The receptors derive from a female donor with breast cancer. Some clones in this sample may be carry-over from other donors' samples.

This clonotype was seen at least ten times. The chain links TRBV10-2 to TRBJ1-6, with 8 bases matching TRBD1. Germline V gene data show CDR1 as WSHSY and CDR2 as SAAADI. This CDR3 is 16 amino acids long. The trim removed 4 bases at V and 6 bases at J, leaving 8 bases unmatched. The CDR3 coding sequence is TGCGCCAGCAGTGCTGGACAGGGAATGACTAATTCACCCCTCCACTTT. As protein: CASSAGQGMTNSPLHF.

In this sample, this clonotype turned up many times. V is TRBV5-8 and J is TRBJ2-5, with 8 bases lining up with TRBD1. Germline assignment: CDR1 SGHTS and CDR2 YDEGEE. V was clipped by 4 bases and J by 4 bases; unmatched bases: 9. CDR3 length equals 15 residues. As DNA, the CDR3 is TGTGCCAGCAGCGGGGGCGGACAGGGAGGAGAGACCCAGTACTTC. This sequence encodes CASSGGGQGGETQYF. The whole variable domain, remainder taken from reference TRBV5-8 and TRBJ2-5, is EAGVTQSPTHLIKTRGQQATLRCSPISGHTSVYWYQQALGLGLQFLLWYDEGEERNRGNFPPRFSGRQFPNYSSELNVNALELEDSALYLCASSGGGQGGETQYFGPGTRLLVL.

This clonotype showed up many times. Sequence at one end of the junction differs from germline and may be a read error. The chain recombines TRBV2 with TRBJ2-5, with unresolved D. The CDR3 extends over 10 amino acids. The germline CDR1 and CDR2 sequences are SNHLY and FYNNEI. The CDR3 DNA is TGTGCCAGCAGTGAAGAAACCCAGTACTTC. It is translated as CASSEETQYF.

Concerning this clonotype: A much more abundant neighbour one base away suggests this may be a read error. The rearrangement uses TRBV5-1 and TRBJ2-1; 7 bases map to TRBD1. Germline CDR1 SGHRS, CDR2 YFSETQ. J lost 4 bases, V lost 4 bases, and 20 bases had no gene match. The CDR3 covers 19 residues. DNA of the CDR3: TGCGCCAGCAGCCCGAGACAGGGTCCCAGGTTGTCCCAATACAATGAGCAGTTCTTC. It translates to CASSPRQGPRLSQYNEQFF.

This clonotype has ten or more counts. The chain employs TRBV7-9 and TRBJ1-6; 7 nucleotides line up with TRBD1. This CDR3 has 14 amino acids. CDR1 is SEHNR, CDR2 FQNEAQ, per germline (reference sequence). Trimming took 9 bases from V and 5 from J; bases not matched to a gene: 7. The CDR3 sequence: CASDTGDNNSPLHF. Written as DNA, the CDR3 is TGTGCCAGTGATACAGGGGATAATAATTCACCCCTCCACTTT.

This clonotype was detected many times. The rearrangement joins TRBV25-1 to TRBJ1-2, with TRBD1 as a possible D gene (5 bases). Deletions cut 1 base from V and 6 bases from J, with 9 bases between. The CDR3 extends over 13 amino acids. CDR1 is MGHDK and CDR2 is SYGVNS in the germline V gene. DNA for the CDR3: TGTGCCAGCAGTGAATGGGGGGGTAATGGCTACACCTTC. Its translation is CASSEWGGNGYTF.

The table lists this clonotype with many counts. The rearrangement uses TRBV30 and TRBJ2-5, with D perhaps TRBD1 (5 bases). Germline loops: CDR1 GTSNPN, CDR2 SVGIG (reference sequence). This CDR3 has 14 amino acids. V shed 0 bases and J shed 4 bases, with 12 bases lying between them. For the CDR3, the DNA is TGTGCCTGGAGTGTCTCCAGGGCCCTAGAGACCCAGTACTTC. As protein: CAWSVSRALETQYF. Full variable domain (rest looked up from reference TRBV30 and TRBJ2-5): SQTIHQWPATLVQPVGSPLSLECTVEGTSNPNLYWYRQAAGRGLQLLFYSVGIGQISSEVPQNLSASRPQDRQFILSSKKLLLSDSGFYLCAWSVSRALETQYFGPGTRLLVL.

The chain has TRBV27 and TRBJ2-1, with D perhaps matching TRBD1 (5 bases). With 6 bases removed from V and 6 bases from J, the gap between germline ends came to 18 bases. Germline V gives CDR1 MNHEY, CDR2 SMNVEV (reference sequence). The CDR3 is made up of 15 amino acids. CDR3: CASRYQGTQLNEQFF. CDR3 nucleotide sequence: TGTGCCAGCAGATACCAGGGTACCCAACTCAATGAGCAGTTCTTC.

The CDR3 region has the DNA TGCGCCAGCAGCTTGGCCGGGGAGGGTAGCCCACCCCTCCACTTT. Its protein is CASSLAGEGSPPLHF. The chain recombines TRBV5-1 with TRBJ1-6, with D unresolved. The germline V gene encodes CDR1 SGHRS and CDR2 YFSETQ. The length of the CDR3 is 15 residues. With 0 bases removed from V and 11 bases from J, the gap between germline ends came to 15 bases.

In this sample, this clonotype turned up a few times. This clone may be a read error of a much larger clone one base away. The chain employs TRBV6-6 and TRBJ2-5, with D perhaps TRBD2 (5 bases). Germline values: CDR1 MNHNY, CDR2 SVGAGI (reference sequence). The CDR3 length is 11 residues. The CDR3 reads CAGSYSGYGYF. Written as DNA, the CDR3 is TGTGCCGGCAGTTACTCGGGATATGGGTACTTC.

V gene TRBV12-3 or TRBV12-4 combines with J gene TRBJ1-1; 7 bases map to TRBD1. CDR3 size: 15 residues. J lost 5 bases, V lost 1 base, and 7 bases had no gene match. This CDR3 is CASSLGRGLGTEAFF. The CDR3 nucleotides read TGTGCCAGCAGTTTAGGAAGGGGGCTGGGGACTGAAGCTTTCTTT.

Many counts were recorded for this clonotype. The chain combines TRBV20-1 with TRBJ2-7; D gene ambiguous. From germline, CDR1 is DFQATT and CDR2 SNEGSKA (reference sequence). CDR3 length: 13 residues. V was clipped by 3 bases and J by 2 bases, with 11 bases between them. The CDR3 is CSARRAGAYEQYF. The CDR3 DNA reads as TGCAGTGCTAGGAGAGCTGGGGCCTACGAGCAGTACTTC.

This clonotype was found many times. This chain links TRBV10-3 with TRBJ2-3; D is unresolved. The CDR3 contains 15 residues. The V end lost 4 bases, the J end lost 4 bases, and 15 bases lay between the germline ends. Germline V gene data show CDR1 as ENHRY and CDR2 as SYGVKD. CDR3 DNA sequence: TGTGCCATCAGTGGAAAGAGAGGCTTGGCAGATACGCAGTATTTT. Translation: CAISGKRGLADTQYF.

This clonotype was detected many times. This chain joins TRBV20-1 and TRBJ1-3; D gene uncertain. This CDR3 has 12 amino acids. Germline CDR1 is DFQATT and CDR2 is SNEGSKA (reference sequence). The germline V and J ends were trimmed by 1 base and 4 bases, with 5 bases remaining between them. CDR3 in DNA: TGCAGTGCTAGAGTTCGGGGAAACACCATATATTTT. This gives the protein CSARVRGNTIYF.

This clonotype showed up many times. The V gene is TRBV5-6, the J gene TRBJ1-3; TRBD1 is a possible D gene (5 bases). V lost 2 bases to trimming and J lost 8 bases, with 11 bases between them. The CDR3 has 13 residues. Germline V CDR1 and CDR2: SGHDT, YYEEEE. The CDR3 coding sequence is TGTGCCAGCAGCTTTCTCCGGGGGGACACCATATATTTT. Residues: CASSFLRGDTIYF.

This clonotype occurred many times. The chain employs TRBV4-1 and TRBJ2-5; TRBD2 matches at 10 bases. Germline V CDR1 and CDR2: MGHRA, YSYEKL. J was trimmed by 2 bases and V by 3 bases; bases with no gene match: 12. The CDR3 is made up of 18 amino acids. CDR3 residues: CASSQGGEASGGQETQYF. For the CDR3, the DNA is TGCGCCAGCAGCCAGGGAGGAGAGGCTAGCGGGGGACAAGAGACCCAGTACTTC.